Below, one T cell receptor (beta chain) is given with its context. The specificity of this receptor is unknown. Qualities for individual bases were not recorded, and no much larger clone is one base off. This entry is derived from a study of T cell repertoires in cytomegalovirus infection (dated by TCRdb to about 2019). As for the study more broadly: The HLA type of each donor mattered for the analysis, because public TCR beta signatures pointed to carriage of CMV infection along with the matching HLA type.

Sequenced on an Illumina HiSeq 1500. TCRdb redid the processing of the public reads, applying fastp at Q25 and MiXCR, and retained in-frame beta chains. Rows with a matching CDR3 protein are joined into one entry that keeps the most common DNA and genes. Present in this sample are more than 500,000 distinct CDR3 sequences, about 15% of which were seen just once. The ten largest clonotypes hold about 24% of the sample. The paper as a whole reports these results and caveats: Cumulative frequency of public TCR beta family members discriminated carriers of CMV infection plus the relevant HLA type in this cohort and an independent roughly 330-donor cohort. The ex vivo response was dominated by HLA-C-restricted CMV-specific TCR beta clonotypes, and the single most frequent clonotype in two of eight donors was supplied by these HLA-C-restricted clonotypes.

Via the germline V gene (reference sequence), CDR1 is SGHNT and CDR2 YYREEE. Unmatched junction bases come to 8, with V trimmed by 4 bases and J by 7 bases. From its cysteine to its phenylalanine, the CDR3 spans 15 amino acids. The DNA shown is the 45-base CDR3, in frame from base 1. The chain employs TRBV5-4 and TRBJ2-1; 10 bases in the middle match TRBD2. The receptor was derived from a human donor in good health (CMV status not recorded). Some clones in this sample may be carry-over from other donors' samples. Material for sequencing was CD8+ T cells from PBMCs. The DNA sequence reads TGTGCCAGCAGCCTCACAAAGCGGGGGGGGAATGAGCAGTTCTTC. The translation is CASSLTKRGGNEQFF.